These T cell receptor beta chains were read from a single sample in a study of blood T cells in healthy people across ages. TCRdb redid the calling of the 5' RACE reads with MiXCR, one entry per CDR3 protein. Here the sample spans roughly 1,500,000 distinct CDR3 sequences, roughly 40% being singletons. Sequencing used blood. These receptors all come from a woman aged 18-29 years in good health. The CDR3 runs from the conserved cysteine through the conserved F or W. The order of the fields is V gene, CDR3 protein.

V gene: TRBV7-3; CDR3 protein: CASSLVRWVSTDTQYF
V gene: TRBV11-2; CDR3 protein: CASSLGVGGYYGYTF
V gene: TRBV9; CDR3 protein: CASSPLGGHEQFF
V gene: TRBV28; CDR3 protein: CASGGQGPEKLFF
V gene: TRBV7-9; CDR3 protein: CASSPTDTNYEQYF
V gene: TRBV10-3; CDR3 protein: CAISRDRQETQYF
V gene: TRBV15; CDR3 protein: CATSRSLGTSGRTDTQYF
V gene: TRBV15; CDR3 protein: CATSRAAGGGRNEQFF
V gene: TRBV20-1; CDR3 protein: CSAAMAGMYEQYF
V gene: TRBV3-1; CDR3 protein: CASSRQGYEKLFF
V gene: TRBV20-1; CDR3 protein: CSARTPGRDYGYTF
V gene: TRBV29-1; CDR3 protein: CSAGQGADQPQHF
V gene: TRBV12-3/TRBV12-4; CDR3 protein: CASKPTGQGALYEQYF
V gene: TRBV28; CDR3 protein: CASRPAGGYYEQYF
V gene: TRBV9; CDR3 protein: CASSATGQGQETQYF
V gene: TRBV11-2; CDR3 protein: CASSFGGAPQHF
V gene: TRBV24-1; CDR3 protein: CATSDGTNRADTQYF
V gene: TRBV5-1; CDR3 protein: CASSLTSGEQYF
V gene: TRBV3-1; CDR3 protein: CASSQGPGHEQYF
V gene: TRBV21-1; CDR3 protein: CASSKAGTGNHYTEAFF
V gene: TRBV20-1; CDR3 protein: CSARVPRGEYGYTF
V gene: TRBV6-2/TRBV6-3; CDR3 protein: CASSFLMRTGSYEQYF
V gene: TRBV3-1; CDR3 protein: CASSQLGQNSPLHF
V gene: TRBV5-1; CDR3 protein: CASSLGGKVYNEQFF
V gene: TRBV3-1; CDR3 protein: CASSQGTSNGDYEQYF
V gene: TRBV12-3/TRBV12-4; CDR3 protein: CASSYHDEQYF
V gene: TRBV7-9; CDR3 protein: CASSLAGDWATDTQYF
V gene: TRBV6-5; CDR3 protein: CASSYSPGGLTGELFF
V gene: TRBV5-1; CDR3 protein: CASSNPGQGNTDTQYF
V gene: TRBV14; CDR3 protein: CASSHRTSGTGEQYF
V gene: TRBV3-1; CDR3 protein: CASSQDRVQFF
V gene: TRBV7-9; CDR3 protein: CASSLETSEAFF
V gene: TRBV12-5; CDR3 protein: CASGLATSRRMGEQYF
V gene: TRBV6-1; CDR3 protein: CASSGPAYEQYF
V gene: TRBV27; CDR3 protein: CATSFRGGYGYTF
V gene: TRBV7-2; CDR3 protein: CAIEPSTNQETQYF
V gene: TRBV28; CDR3 protein: CASKRRQGLNQPQHF
V gene: TRBV2; CDR3 protein: CASTDRGQGNEQFF
V gene: TRBV3-1; CDR3 protein: CASSQEGLGYNEQFF
V gene: TRBV14; CDR3 protein: CASSQGATSGGIMGNEQFF
V gene: TRBV12-3/TRBV12-4; CDR3 protein: CASSQYPLRPRETQYF
V gene: TRBV29-1; CDR3 protein: CSVATGPTNEKLFF
V gene: TRBV5-1; CDR3 protein: CASRGDREGDTQYF
V gene: TRBV2; CDR3 protein: CASSDRGASYGYTF
V gene: TRBV5-8; CDR3 protein: CASLLEAPPDTQYF
V gene: TRBV24-1; CDR3 protein: CATSVGLSTGELFF
V gene: TRBV18; CDR3 protein: CASSPPGQGSGNTEAFF
V gene: TRBV24-1; CDR3 protein: CATSDLRQGHNEQFF
V gene: TRBV25-1; CDR3 protein: CASSDDGSRTYGYTF
V gene: TRBV7-2; CDR3 protein: CASTYSGTTYEQYF
V gene: TRBV4-1; CDR3 protein: CASSQGPRGSYNEQFF